The 25 T cell receptor beta chains in this list originate from one sample, sequenced in a study of T cells in Graves' hyperthyroidism and ophthalmopathy. Regions amplified from RNA transcripts were the TCR beta CDR3 regions. Primed by the HTBI set, a first-round RT-PCR was run on the TCR CDR3. TCRdb reprocessed the multiplex PCR reads via MiXCR and lists one record per CDR3 protein. The table has about 400,000 distinct CDR3 sequences, about 13% seen once. Source material: blood. The receptors derive from a woman aged 18-29 years with Graves' hyperthyroidism.

The chain combines TRBV18 with TRBJ2-7, with D tentatively TRBD1 (6 bases). The CDR3 is 13 amino acids. Trimming left V 2 bases short and J 4 bases short, with 9 bases between. Germline assignment: CDR1 KGHSH and CDR2 LQKENI. This chain's CDR3 is CASSPATGYEQYF. CDR3 coding DNA: TGTGCCAGCTCACCAGCTACAGGGTACGAGCAGTACTTC.

This clonotype came up many times. The genes are TRBV3-1 and TRBJ2-5; D remains ambiguous. There are 12 residues in the CDR3. Deletions cut 7 bases from V and 1 base from J, with 7 bases between. The V gene's germline CDR1 is LGHDT and CDR2 YNNKEL (reference sequence). Here the CDR3 DNA reads TGTGCCAGCACGGACCTCCAAGAGACCCAGTACTTC. Its protein is CASTDLQETQYF.

In this sample, this clonotype turned up many times. The V and J genes are TRBV7-8 and TRBJ2-7; D unclear. From germline, CDR1 is SGHVS and CDR2 FQNEAQ. CDR3 length: 15 amino acids. Trimming removed 4 bases from V and 6 bases from J, with 19 bases in between. The CDR3 DNA reads TGTGCCAGCAGCTCGCGGTCCATAATCGGGCGCGAGCAGTACTTC. This codes for CASSSRSIIGREQYF.

To note about this clonotype: One end of the junction does not line up with germline, which may come from a read error. The CDR3 loop reads CSVVGTGVRRETRYF. CDR3 nucleotides: TGCAGCGTTGTAGGGACAGGGGTCCGCCGAGAGACCCGGTACTTC. The chain joins TRBV29-1 to TRBJ2-5; TRBD1 agrees at 10 bases. This CDR3 contains 15 residues. In germline, CDR1 is SQVTM, CDR2 ANQGSEA.

This clonotype was picked up many times. V usage is TRBV5-1 and J usage is TRBJ2-1; TRBD2 aligns across 12 bases. The CDR3 sequence is 15 residues long. The J segment lost 8 bases and the V segment lost 3 bases, leaving 6 bases of the junction unmatched. Germline V gene lookup returns CDR1 SGHRS and CDR2 YFSETQ. The chain's CDR3 is CASSSGLAGIDEQFF. The CDR3 DNA reads as TGCGCCAGCAGCTCGGGACTAGCGGGCATAGATGAGCAGTTCTTC.

V is TRBV20-1 and J is TRBJ1-4, with D tentatively TRBD1 (5 bases). Trimming took off 5 bases at V and 2 bases at J, with 9 bases between the two ends. Per germline, CDR1 DFQATT and CDR2 SNEGSKA (reference sequence). This CDR3 has 13 residues. This CDR3 is CSAGTATNEKLFF. The CDR3 DNA reads as TGCAGTGCTGGGACCGCTACTAATGAAAAACTGTTTTTT.

The chain joins TRBV5-1 to TRBJ1-5; D possibly corresponds to TRBD1 (5 bases). V was shortened by 3 bases and J by 4 bases, with 14 bases between the two germline ends. Germline CDR1 reads SGHRS; CDR2 reads YFSETQ. There are 15 residues in the CDR3. CDR3 in DNA: TGCGCCAGCAGCTGGTCCTCGGGGGAGAATCAGCCCCAGCATTTT. Translation gives CASSWSSGENQPQHF.

This clonotype was picked up many times. The chain uses TRBV5-5 and TRBJ2-3, with a tentative D call TRBD1 (6 bases). Germline assignment: CDR1 SGHKS and CDR2 YYEKEE (reference sequence). Trimming took off 3 bases at V and 6 bases at J, with 8 bases between the two ends. This CDR3 comprises 12 residues. CDR3 residues: CASSWDMDTQYF. The CDR3, as DNA: TGTGCCAGCAGCTGGGACATGGATACGCAGTATTTT.

The genes are TRBV18 and TRBJ2-2, with 8 bases fitting TRBD2. The CDR3 runs to 16 residues. Per the germline V gene, CDR1 is KGHSH and CDR2 is LQKENI. V shed 3 bases and J 4 bases; nucleotides not matched to a gene: 7. The CDR3 nucleotides read TGTGCCAGCTCACCGGCCGGGACTAGTCTCACCGGGGAGCTGTTTTTT. This translates into CASSPAGTSLTGELFF.

This clonotype was observed at least ten times. V usage is TRBV7-2 and J usage is TRBJ2-2; no clear D. This CDR3 is built from 14 residues. Germline CDR1 is SGHTA and CDR2 is FQGNSA. V lost 2 bases to trimming and J lost 5 bases, with 9 bases between them. CDR3 in DNA: TGTGCCAGCAGCTTATCAACCGGAACCGGGGAGCTGTTTTTT. Amino acid sequence: CASSLSTGTGELFF.

This clonotype occurred a few times. V is TRBV5-8 and J is TRBJ2-1, with D perhaps matching TRBD1 or TRBD2 (5 bases each). V gave up 0 bases and J gave up 6 bases, with 13 bases separating them. This CDR3 contains 15 residues. Germline V gene data show CDR1 as SGHTS and CDR2 as YDEGEE. The CDR3 DNA is TGTGCCAGCAGCTTGGGTGTATGGGGGAGCAATGAGCAGTTCTTC. Translating it yields CASSLGVWGSNEQFF.

This clonotype came up many times. J is TRBJ1-2 and V is TRBV30, with 8 bases that match TRBD1. V shed 2 bases and J 3 bases; nucleotides not matched to a gene: 8. The CDR3 covers 15 residues. Germline-derived CDR1 and CDR2 are GTSNPN and SVGIG (reference sequence). CDR3 DNA sequence: TGTGCCTGGAGTTCCGGGACAGGCTCCCACTATGGCTACACCTTC. This translates into CAWSSGTGSHYGYTF.

This clonotype occurred many times. The chain combines TRBV11-3 with TRBJ2-7; D tentatively reads TRBD1 or TRBD2 (5 bases each). The germline V gene has CDR1 SGHNT and CDR2 YENEEA. V was trimmed by 5 bases and J by 2 bases, leaving 10 bases between them. CDR3 length equals 13 residues. CDR3 nucleotides: TGTGCCAGCAGCCGACTGGGGGCCTACGAGCAGTACTTC. It specifies CASSRLGAYEQYF.

This clonotype was counted many times. The rearrangement uses TRBV5-1 and TRBJ2-7, with D perhaps matching TRBD1 (6 bases). Deletions cut 2 bases from V and 3 bases from J, with 9 bases between. Germline V CDR1 and CDR2: SGHRS, YFSETQ. There are 13 residues in the CDR3. In DNA, the CDR3 is TGCGCCAGCAGCTTCGGACAGAACTACGAGCAGTACTTC. Its translation is CASSFGQNYEQYF.

This clonotype appeared many times. This sequence joins TRBV4-1 and TRBJ1-2; unclear D gene. The CDR3 spans 15 residues. Germline CDR1 MGHRA, CDR2 YSYEKL. Trimming shortened V by 3 bases and J by 6 bases, and 17 bases separated the two germline ends. In DNA form, the CDR3 reads TGCGCCAGCAGCCACAGCAACGCCTGGCACGATGGCTACACCTTC. The encoded protein is CASSHSNAWHDGYTF.

This clonotype has a count of ten or more. This chain joins TRBV6-2 or TRBV6-3 and TRBJ1-1; tentative D call: TRBD1 (5 bases). The ends were cut back, 4 bases at V and 1 base at J, with 13 bases in the middle. The CDR3 length is 15 residues. Germline assignment: CDR1 MNHEY and CDR2 SVGEGT. The CDR3 coding sequence is TGTGCCAGCAGTTTGGGGAGGGGAGAGAACACTGAAGCTTTCTTT. It specifies CASSLGRGENTEAFF.

This clonotype was observed at least ten times. This chain links TRBV6-1 with TRBJ2-3; D ambiguous. Germline V lookup: CDR1 MNHNS, CDR2 SASEGT. V lost 4 bases, J lost 3 bases, and 8 bases lay in between. This CDR3 comprises 13 residues. The DNA for the CDR3 is TGTGCCAGCAGTGGGGTAACGACAGATACGCAGTATTTT. This codes for CASSGVTTDTQYF.

This clonotype appeared many times. The gene calls are TRBV7-9 and TRBJ2-1, with D perhaps TRBD1 (6 bases). The CDR3 has 15 residues. Trimming shortened V by 0 bases and J by 4 bases, and 10 bases separated the two germline ends. Germline CDR1 SEHNR, CDR2 FQNEAQ (reference sequence). For the CDR3, the DNA is TGTGCCAGCAGCTTAGCGACAGGAGTATACAATGAGCAGTTCTTC. This codes for CASSLATGVYNEQFF.

V and J are TRBV30 and TRBJ1-1, with D possibly TRBD1 on 6 matching bases. Per germline, CDR1 GTSNPN and CDR2 SVGIG (reference sequence). CDR3 length: 12 residues. Trimming shortened V by 3 bases and J by 6 bases, and 11 bases separated the two germline ends. CDR3 DNA sequence: TGTGCCTGGAGACAGGGAACCCCTGAAGCTTTCTTT. Amino acids: CAWRQGTPEAFF.

As concerns this clonotype: At one end, the junction sequence differs from germline, possibly due to a read error. V usage is TRBV6-1 and J usage is TRBJ1-5, with a possible D match to TRBD1 (5 bases). This CDR3 comprises 13 residues. CDR1 MNHNS and CDR2 SASEGT come from the germline V gene. This CDR3 is CASSEQGSGPQHF. For the CDR3, the DNA is TGCGCCAGCAGTGAGCAGGGATCGGGGCCCCAGCATTTT.

The chain has TRBV25-1 and TRBJ1-1; D is undetermined. CDR1 MGHDK and CDR2 SYGVNS come from the germline V gene. The CDR3 is 14 amino acids. V dropped 1 base and J dropped 5 bases, with 11 bases sitting between them. DNA of the CDR3: TGTGCCAGCAGTGAATCCCAAGGGTGGACTGAAGCTTTCTTT. Its protein product is CASSESQGWTEAFF.

Only a few counts were recorded for this clonotype. The chain links TRBV28 to TRBJ1-5, with D hard to call. V was clipped by 8 bases and J by 7 bases, with 12 bases between them. Germline-derived CDR1 and CDR2 are MDHEN and SYDVKM. This CDR3 has 12 amino acids. The CDR3 bases are TGTGCCAGCGACCTTATCTACCAGCCCCAGCATTTT. Residues: CASDLIYQPQHF.

In its sample, this clonotype was seen many times. The V gene is TRBV6-1, the J gene TRBJ1-1; the D gene is possibly TRBD1 (5 bases). CDR3 length: 16 amino acids. Germline loops: CDR1 MNHNS, CDR2 SASEGT. V dropped 8 bases and J dropped 0 bases, with 19 bases sitting between them. The CDR3 is CASGWTSWGVNTEAFF. In nucleotides, the CDR3 is TGTGCCAGCGGATGGACCTCTTGGGGGGTGAACACTGAAGCTTTCTTT.

In this sample, this clonotype turned up many times. For the CDR3, the DNA is TGTGCCAGCAGCGTAGGAGGGGGGTCCGCCTACGAGCAGTACTTC. This codes for CASSVGGGSAYEQYF. The chain couples TRBV9 to TRBJ2-7, with D perhaps being TRBD1 or TRBD2 (6 bases each). Trimming removed 0 bases at V and 2 bases at J, with 12 bases between. CDR3 length: 15 amino acids. Per germline, CDR1 SGDLS and CDR2 YYNGEE.

This clonotype was seen only a few times. V gene TRBV4-2 combines with J gene TRBJ1-1; a weak D match, TRBD1 (5 bases). This CDR3 has 15 amino acids. V lost 0 bases, J lost 3 bases, and 11 bases lay in between. Germline loops: CDR1 LGHNA, CDR2 YNFKEQ. The CDR3 is CASSQDGTGDTEAFF. DNA of the CDR3: TGTGCCAGCAGCCAAGATGGGACGGGGGACACTGAAGCTTTCTTT.